A selection of T cell receptor beta chains follows, all from one sample in a study of T cell responses to AZD1222 COVID-19 vaccine. The data were produced by immunoSEQ multiplex PCR, yet TCRdb's version contains in-frame clones alone and is incomplete. The table has 75,000 to 90,000 clones, about 78% seen once. Specimen: peripheral blood, collected on day 0 of AZD1222 vaccination. The receptors were sampled from an adult in good health. CDR3s include the opening cysteine and the closing phenylalanine or tryptophan. A D gene is named only where the DNA matches it firmly. Some rows have no size entry. The others give once, few or many, or a class for an expanded clone.

size	J	D	V	CDR3	DNA
-	TRBJ2-1	TRBD2	TRBV2	CASRVSGSTHEQFF	TGTGCCAGCAGAGTTAGCGGGAGCACCCATGAGCAGTTCTTC
few	TRBJ1-5	-	TRBV28	CASSGAGARGQPQHF	TGTGCCAGCAGTGGGGCGGGGGCGCGCGGTCAGCCCCAGCATTTT
few	TRBJ1-5	-	TRBV5-6	CASSSSGSLNQPQHF	TGTGCCAGCAGCTCCTCAGGGAGCCTCAATCAGCCCCAGCATTTT
-	TRBJ1-1	-	TRBV20-1	CSASGGGDTEAFF	TGCAGTGCTAGTGGAGGGGGTGACACTGAAGCTTTCTTT
-	TRBJ1-2	TRBD1	TRBV6-5	CASSSGQGGGYTF	TGTGCCAGCAGTTCCGGACAGGGCGGTGGCTACACCTTC
once	TRBJ2-7	TRBD1	TRBV19	CASSMDRGREQYF	TGTGCCAGTAGTATGGACAGGGGACGCGAGCAGTACTTC
-	TRBJ2-1	TRBD1	TRBV29-1	CSVTGVMHEQFF	TGCAGCGTGACAGGGGTTATGCATGAGCAGTTCTTC
-	TRBJ2-1	TRBD2	TRBV14	CASSQPGLAVYNEQFF	TGTGCCAGCAGCCAACCCGGACTAGCGGTCTACAATGAGCAGTTCTTC
-	TRBJ2-1	-	TRBV14	CASSPRKGTYHNEQFF	TGTGCCAGCAGCCCTCGAAAGGGGACCTATCATAATGAGCAGTTCTTC
-	TRBJ1-1	-	TRBV30	CAWSVLRNTEAFF	TGTGCCTGGAGTGTACTTAGGAACACTGAAGCTTTCTTT
-	TRBJ2-2	TRBD1	TRBV5-4	CASSLVQGDAGELFF	TGTGCCAGCAGCTTGGTACAGGGGGACGCCGGGGAGCTGTTTTTT
-	TRBJ1-2	-	TRBV19	CASRGAQRVRGYTF	TGTGCCAGTAGGGGGGCGCAGCGTGTAAGGGGCTACACCTTC
-	TRBJ2-7	TRBD2	TRBV14	CASSPPGLAFYEQYF	TGTGCCAGCAGCCCACCGGGACTAGCATTCTACGAGCAGTACTTC
-	TRBJ1-1	TRBD1	TRBV7-9	CASSFPTGGGNTEAFF	TGTGCCAGCAGCTTTCCCACAGGGGGCGGGAACACTGAAGCTTTCTTT
-	TRBJ2-1	TRBD2	TRBV28	CASSGTSGNPFF	TGTGCCAGCAGCGGGACTAGCGGGAATCCGTTCTTC
-	TRBJ2-5	TRBD2	TRBV7-7	CASSLGGSGTQETQYF	TGTGCCAGCAGCTTAGGCGGTAGCGGGACACAAGAGACCCAGTACTTC
-	TRBJ1-2	-	TRBV27	CASSLQVGYGYTF	TGTGCCAGCAGTTTACAAGTGGGCTATGGCTACACCTTC
-	TRBJ2-2	-	TRBV5-1	CASSLGGGDGELFF	TGCGCCAGCAGCTTGGGCGGGGGCGACGGGGAGCTGTTTTTT
-	TRBJ2-2	-	TRBV10-2	CASLQGVGELFF	TGCGCCAGCTTACAGGGTGTCGGGGAGCTGTTTTTT
-	TRBJ2-3	TRBD2	TRBV27	CASSTGGPSTDTQYF	TGTGCCAGCAGTACGGGAGGGCCGAGCACAGATACGCAGTATTTT
-	TRBJ1-4	-	TRBV15	CATSRDLGGYEKLFF	TGTGCCACCAGCAGAGATCTTGGGGGATACGAAAAACTGTTTTTT
-	TRBJ2-3	-	TRBV11-2	CASSLDLGDTQYF	TGTGCCAGCAGCTTAGATCTCGGAGATACGCAGTATTTT
-	TRBJ2-1	-	TRBV14	CASSPPTGRLLHEQFF	TGTGCCAGCAGCCCTCCGACAGGGAGGTTGCTCCATGAGCAGTTCTTC
-	TRBJ1-1	-	TRBV28	CASYWGSNTEAFF	TGTGCCAGCTACTGGGGGTCGAACACTGAAGCTTTCTTT
few	TRBJ1-2	-	TRBV20-1	CSASLGGQSNYGYTF	TGCAGTGCTAGTCTCGGGGGCCAGTCTAACTATGGCTACACCTTC
few	TRBJ2-1	-	TRBV5-4	CASSLDEDNEQFF	TGTGCCAGCAGCTTGGACGAGGACAATGAGCAGTTCTTC
-	TRBJ2-2	-	TRBV6-5	CASSKRGTGELFF	TGTGCCAGCAGTAAACGGGGCACCGGGGAGCTGTTTTTT
-	TRBJ2-7	TRBD2	TRBV18	CASSPFGLAGRYEQYF	TGTGCCAGCTCACCATTCGGACTAGCGGGACGCTACGAGCAGTACTTC
-	TRBJ2-3	-	TRBV2	CASSEAFLADTQYF	TGTGCCAGCAGTGAAGCGTTTCTCGCAGATACGCAGTATTTT
-	TRBJ2-2	-	TRBV6-5	CASSYDTNTGELFF	TGTGCCAGCAGTTACGACACGAACACCGGGGAGCTGTTTTTT
few	TRBJ2-1	TRBD1	TRBV7-2	CASRDRGLLVDEQFF	TGTGCCAGCAGGGACAGGGGGTTACTGGTCGATGAGCAGTTCTTC
-	TRBJ2-1	TRBD2	TRBV5-8	CASSPGLAAYNEQFF	TGTGCCAGCAGCCCGGGACTAGCGGCATACAATGAGCAGTTCTTC
-	TRBJ1-5	-	TRBV6-5	CASSQQGGNQPQHF	TGTGCCAGCAGCCAGCAGGGTGGCAATCAGCCCCAGCATTTT
-	TRBJ2-1	-	TRBV28	CASSTQGRLGEQFF	TGTGCCAGCAGTACACAGGGGAGGCTGGGTGAGCAGTTCTTC
-	TRBJ2-1	TRBD1	TRBV7-9	CASSLRATGVDEQFF	TGTGCCAGCAGCTTAAGGGCGACAGGGGTCGATGAGCAGTTCTTC
few	TRBJ2-1	-	TRBV28	CASSLQGGRRGNEQFF	TGTGCCAGCAGTTTACAAGGGGGACGCCGGGGCAATGAGCAGTTCTTC
-	TRBJ1-4	TRBD1	TRBV25-1	CASTPDRVSEKLFF	TGTGCCAGCACCCCGGACAGGGTGTCGGAAAAACTGTTTTTT
-	TRBJ2-2	-	TRBV11-2	CASSLGRENTGELFF	TGTGCCAGCAGCTTAGGCAGGGAGAACACCGGGGAGCTGTTTTTT
-	TRBJ2-1	TRBD1	TRBV10-3	CAISEPSTGGGEQFF	TGTGCCATCAGTGAGCCCTCTACAGGGGGTGGTGAGCAGTTCTTC
-	TRBJ2-1	-	TRBV5-1	CASSLAIGNNEQFF	TGCGCCAGCAGCTTGGCCATCGGGAACAATGAGCAGTTCTTC